Listed below are T cell receptor beta chains from one sample, sequenced in a study of response to subunit inactivated influenza vaccine. In TCRdb, the RT-PCR reads were re-called with MiXCR into one record per CDR3 protein. The sample yields about 620,000 distinct CDR3 sequences, about 10% seen once. The sample in question was PBMCs from blood, obtained on the day of vaccination. These receptors were taken from a man aged 45-60 years who received an inactivated influenza vaccine. The CDR3 runs from the conserved cysteine through the conserved F or W. Each record gives: V gene, clone size, J gene, D gene, CDR3 DNA, CDR3 protein. The D gene is left open where the match is weak. Clone size appears in some rows only: once, few, many, or a class for an expanded clone.

v_gene: TRBV4-1
abundance: -
j_gene: TRBJ2-7
d_gene: -
CDR3nt: TGCGCCAGCAGCCAAGATTTCCGATCGTACGAGCAGTACTTC
CDR3aa: CASSQDFRSYEQYF

v_gene: TRBV5-1
abundance: few
j_gene: TRBJ2-7
d_gene: TRBD1
CDR3nt: TGCGCCAGCAGCGCCGGACAGGCCCCGTCCTACGAGCAGTACTTC
CDR3aa: CASSAGQAPSYEQYF

v_gene: TRBV4-2
abundance: -
j_gene: TRBJ2-3
d_gene: TRBD2
CDR3nt: TGTGCCAGCAGCCAAGGGACTAGCGGGGGGCCCCTTCGCACAGATACGCAGTATTTT
CDR3aa: CASSQGTSGGPLRTDTQYF

v_gene: TRBV20-1
abundance: -
j_gene: TRBJ2-1
d_gene: -
CDR3nt: TGCAGTGCTAGAGATCAGGGTGGGGGGCCCTACAATGAGCAGTTCTTC
CDR3aa: CSARDQGGGPYNEQFF

v_gene: TRBV29-1
abundance: few
j_gene: TRBJ2-1
d_gene: -
CDR3nt: TGCAGCGCCCCCCGGCAGTCTATTTCCTCCTACAATGAGCAGTTCTTC
CDR3aa: CSAPRQSISSYNEQFF

v_gene: TRBV24-1
abundance: few
j_gene: TRBJ2-5
d_gene: TRBD2
CDR3nt: TGTGCCACCAGTGATCGGGGGGGACAAGAGACCCAGTACTTC
CDR3aa: CATSDRGGQETQYF

v_gene: TRBV20-1
abundance: -
j_gene: TRBJ2-2
d_gene: TRBD2
CDR3nt: TGCAGTATACGGACTAGCGGGAGGGCCGGCACCGGGGAGCTGTTTTTT
CDR3aa: CSIRTSGRAGTGELFF

v_gene: TRBV6-2/TRBV6-3
abundance: -
j_gene: TRBJ2-7
d_gene: -
CDR3nt: TGTGCCAGCACTTCGGCAGGACGGACCTACGAGCAGTACTTC
CDR3aa: CASTSAGRTYEQYF

v_gene: TRBV7-3
abundance: -
j_gene: TRBJ2-1
d_gene: TRBD1
CDR3nt: TGTGCCAGCAGTCCACAGGGGGTGGGTTACAATGAGCAGTTCTTC
CDR3aa: CASSPQGVGYNEQFF

v_gene: TRBV14
abundance: -
j_gene: TRBJ2-7
d_gene: TRBD2
CDR3nt: TGTGCCAGACAGCCTTTAGCGGGAGGTATCTACGAGCAGTACTTC
CDR3aa: CARQPLAGGIYEQYF

v_gene: TRBV20-1
abundance: -
j_gene: TRBJ1-6
d_gene: -
CDR3nt: TGCAGTGCTAGCTCGCCGGGGGTTTTATCACCCCTCCACTTT
CDR3aa: CSASSPGVLSPLHF

v_gene: TRBV29-1
abundance: many
j_gene: TRBJ2-7
d_gene: TRBD1
CDR3nt: TGCAGCGTAGTGACAGGGGCGACACAAACCTACGAGCAGTACTTC
CDR3aa: CSVVTGATQTYEQYF

v_gene: TRBV20-1
abundance: few
j_gene: TRBJ2-7
d_gene: TRBD2
CDR3nt: TGCAGTGCCCTTAGCGGGGGGAACTCCTACGAGCAGTACTTC
CDR3aa: CSALSGGNSYEQYF

v_gene: TRBV9
abundance: few
j_gene: TRBJ2-1
d_gene: -
CDR3nt: TGTGCCAGCAGCGTAGAGGGGGTTAGCGAGCAGTTCTTC
CDR3aa: CASSVEGVSEQFF

v_gene: TRBV20-1
abundance: few
j_gene: TRBJ2-7
d_gene: -
CDR3nt: TGCAGTGCTAGAGATTTGACGGGGACACCCTACGAGCAGTACTTC
CDR3aa: CSARDLTGTPYEQYF

v_gene: TRBV20-1
abundance: many
j_gene: TRBJ2-5
d_gene: -
CDR3nt: TGCAGTGCTTTACCCCTACAACGGAGGGTTCATGAGACCCAGTACTTC
CDR3aa: CSALPLQRRVHETQYF

v_gene: TRBV6-1
abundance: many
j_gene: TRBJ2-7
d_gene: TRBD2
CDR3nt: TGTGCCAGCAGTGGACCGGGACTAGCGACCCCCTACGAGCAGTACTTC
CDR3aa: CASSGPGLATPYEQYF

v_gene: TRBV2
abundance: few
j_gene: TRBJ2-5
d_gene: TRBD2
CDR3nt: TGTGCCAGCCGGGGGGATAAAGCGGGAGGGCCAGGAAAGACCCAGTACTTC
CDR3aa: CASRGDKAGGPGKTQYF

v_gene: TRBV20-1
abundance: once
j_gene: TRBJ2-7
d_gene: TRBD2
CDR3nt: TGCAGTGCTAGAGGGGGACTAGCGGGGGGATATTACGAGCAGTACTTC
CDR3aa: CSARGGLAGGYYEQYF

v_gene: TRBV19
abundance: -
j_gene: TRBJ2-1
d_gene: -
CDR3nt: TGTGCCAGTAGTGTCACGCGAGGGAATGAGCAGTTCTTC
CDR3aa: CASSVTRGNEQFF

v_gene: TRBV23-1
abundance: few
j_gene: TRBJ2-1
d_gene: TRBD1
CDR3nt: TGCGCCAGCACATCACAGGGGGACCCCTCCTACAATGAGCAGTTCTTC
CDR3aa: CASTSQGDPSYNEQFF

v_gene: TRBV20-1
abundance: few
j_gene: TRBJ1-1
d_gene: -
CDR3nt: TGCAGTGCTACTCTCGGGGGACCGAACACTGAAGCTTTCTTT
CDR3aa: CSATLGGPNTEAFF

v_gene: TRBV28
abundance: -
j_gene: TRBJ2-3
d_gene: -
CDR3nt: TGTGCCAGCAGTTTCGGACTCATCCCCGTAGATACGCAGTATTTT
CDR3aa: CASSFGLIPVDTQYF

v_gene: TRBV6-2/TRBV6-3
abundance: once
j_gene: TRBJ2-7
d_gene: -
CDR3nt: TGTGCCAGCAGTACAAGGTCTGGGCGGGAGCAGTACTTC
CDR3aa: CASSTRSGREQYF

v_gene: TRBV5-1
abundance: -
j_gene: TRBJ1-1
d_gene: -
CDR3nt: TGCGCCAGCAGCTTGGGGCGGGTAGAGACTGAAGCTTTCTTT
CDR3aa: CASSLGRVETEAFF

v_gene: TRBV15
abundance: -
j_gene: TRBJ1-5
d_gene: -
CDR3nt: TGTGCCACCAGCAGCAGGGGTAATCAGCCCCAGCATTTT
CDR3aa: CATSSRGNQPQHF

v_gene: TRBV6-1
abundance: -
j_gene: TRBJ2-1
d_gene: TRBD2
CDR3nt: TGTGCCAGCAGTCTCGCGGAGCGGGGCCACAATGAGCAGTTCTTC
CDR3aa: CASSLAERGHNEQFF

v_gene: TRBV4-2
abundance: -
j_gene: TRBJ2-7
d_gene: -
CDR3nt: TGTGCCAGCAGCCAAGATGATGATAAAACGGAGCAGTACTTC
CDR3aa: CASSQDDDKTEQYF

v_gene: TRBV4-1
abundance: -
j_gene: TRBJ2-1
d_gene: -
CDR3nt: TGCGCCAGCAGCCAAAGGTTGGTCAATGAGCAGTTCTTC
CDR3aa: CASSQRLVNEQFF

v_gene: TRBV2
abundance: -
j_gene: TRBJ2-7
d_gene: -
CDR3nt: TGTGCCAGCAGTGAGAGGAGAGGTAGGAGCTACGAGCAGTACTTC
CDR3aa: CASSERRGRSYEQYF

v_gene: TRBV2
abundance: many
j_gene: TRBJ1-1
d_gene: TRBD1
CDR3nt: TGTGCCAGCAGCGGCGACAGGGGGCTGAACACTGAAGCTTTCTTT
CDR3aa: CASSGDRGLNTEAFF

v_gene: TRBV18
abundance: many
j_gene: TRBJ2-3
d_gene: -
CDR3nt: TGTGCCAGCTCACCACCGAGGTTTGGCTACACAGATACGCAGTATTTT
CDR3aa: CASSPPRFGYTDTQYF

v_gene: TRBV7-9
abundance: few
j_gene: TRBJ2-3
d_gene: -
CDR3nt: TGTGCCAGCAGCTTAAGTGGGGGGTACACAGATACGCAGTATTTT
CDR3aa: CASSLSGGYTDTQYF

v_gene: TRBV12-3/TRBV12-4
abundance: few
j_gene: TRBJ1-1
d_gene: TRBD1
CDR3nt: TGTGCCAGCAGTTTATTTACAGGGGTTCCCCCCGAAGCTTTCTTT
CDR3aa: CASSLFTGVPPEAFF

v_gene: TRBV25-1
abundance: few
j_gene: TRBJ2-2
d_gene: -
CDR3nt: TGTGCCAGCAGTGAGAGGGGTTTTCCCGGGGAGCTGTTTTTT
CDR3aa: CASSERGFPGELFF

v_gene: TRBV4-3
abundance: few
j_gene: TRBJ2-5
d_gene: TRBD2
CDR3nt: TGCGCCAGCAGCCAACCTTGGCGGGAGGGCCTTTGGGAGACCCAGTACTTC
CDR3aa: CASSQPWREGLWETQYF

v_gene: TRBV6-5
abundance: many
j_gene: TRBJ1-1
d_gene: -
CDR3nt: TGTGCCAGCAGCTACGGAACCTTTGAGAACACTGAAGCTTTCTTT
CDR3aa: CASSYGTFENTEAFF

v_gene: TRBV2
abundance: many
j_gene: TRBJ1-2
d_gene: -
CDR3nt: TGTGCCAGCAGTGAGAGGGGAAACTATGGCTACACCTTC
CDR3aa: CASSERGNYGYTF

v_gene: TRBV7-9
abundance: few
j_gene: TRBJ2-5
d_gene: -
CDR3nt: TGTGCCAGCAGCTTAATGGCTAGCAGGTCTACCGAGACCCAGTACTTC
CDR3aa: CASSLMASRSTETQYF

v_gene: TRBV18
abundance: -
j_gene: TRBJ2-2
d_gene: TRBD1
CDR3nt: TGTGCCAGCTCACCGACAGGGACGCGGGTCCTGAACACCGGGGAGCTGTTTTTT
CDR3aa: CASSPTGTRVLNTGELFF

v_gene: TRBV6-1
abundance: few
j_gene: TRBJ1-4
d_gene: -
CDR3nt: TGTGCCAGCAGAGGGTCCACTAATGAAAAACTGTTTTTT
CDR3aa: CASRGSTNEKLFF

v_gene: TRBV6-2/TRBV6-3
abundance: few
j_gene: TRBJ1-2
d_gene: TRBD1
CDR3nt: TGTGCCAGCAGTTACCGACAGGGGGACGACTATGGCTACACCTTC
CDR3aa: CASSYRQGDDYGYTF

v_gene: TRBV6-1
abundance: few
j_gene: TRBJ2-2
d_gene: -
CDR3nt: TGTGCCAGCAGTGAAGGGGCAGGGGTGCACACCGGGGAGCTGTTTTTT
CDR3aa: CASSEGAGVHTGELFF

v_gene: TRBV28
abundance: few
j_gene: TRBJ2-5
d_gene: -
CDR3nt: TGTGCCAGCAGTTTATTTGAGGAGGGACCGGGGGAGACCCAGTACTTC
CDR3aa: CASSLFEEGPGETQYF

v_gene: TRBV5-5
abundance: few
j_gene: TRBJ2-7
d_gene: -
CDR3nt: TGTGCCAGCAGATCGGGATTCTGGGGGGCTTTGTACGAGCAGTACTTC
CDR3aa: CASRSGFWGALYEQYF

v_gene: TRBV10-3
abundance: few
j_gene: TRBJ2-7
d_gene: -
CDR3nt: TGTGCCATCAGTGAGTCGAGGTGGGGGCAGGTCTACGAGCAGTACTTC
CDR3aa: CAISESRWGQVYEQYF

v_gene: TRBV3-1
abundance: -
j_gene: TRBJ2-1
d_gene: -
CDR3nt: TGTGCCAGCAGCCAAGATCTCGGACTCGCCTACAATGAGCAGTTCTTC
CDR3aa: CASSQDLGLAYNEQFF

v_gene: TRBV3-1
abundance: -
j_gene: TRBJ2-7
d_gene: -
CDR3nt: TGTGCCAGCAGCCAGACTGAGGGGAAATACTACGAGCAGTACTTC
CDR3aa: CASSQTEGKYYEQYF

v_gene: TRBV5-1
abundance: many
j_gene: TRBJ2-7
d_gene: -
CDR3nt: TGCGCCAGCAGCAGGTCGCCATCGGCGGTGTCTTACGAGCAGTACTTC
CDR3aa: CASSRSPSAVSYEQYF

v_gene: TRBV12-3/TRBV12-4
abundance: few
j_gene: TRBJ2-1
d_gene: -
CDR3nt: TGTGCCAGCAGTTCATATGACGAGCAGTTCTTC
CDR3aa: CASSSYDEQFF

v_gene: TRBV7-9
abundance: many
j_gene: TRBJ2-7
d_gene: TRBD1
CDR3nt: TGTGCCAGCAGCTCGACAGGGATAGGCTACGAGCAGTACTTC
CDR3aa: CASSSTGIGYEQYF

v_gene: TRBV30
abundance: few
j_gene: TRBJ1-2
d_gene: -
CDR3nt: TGTGCCTGGAGAGAGCTCCTCAGTGGCTACACCTTC
CDR3aa: CAWRELLSGYTF

v_gene: TRBV6-2/TRBV6-3
abundance: -
j_gene: TRBJ2-3
d_gene: TRBD1
CDR3nt: TGTGCCAGCAGCCAAAGGTTGACAGGGGCAAGCACAGATACGCAGTATTTT
CDR3aa: CASSQRLTGASTDTQYF